The 9 T cell receptor beta chains below come from one sample, sequenced in a study of beta chain features in type 1 diabetes. Overall study findings and caveats: Among patients with Type 1 diabetes, TCRB CDR3s were moderately but significantly shorter in every one of the four CD4+ subsets.

No antigens are known for them. The entirety of the isolated RNA underwent reverse transcription, so expressed TCRB transcripts were sequenced. The repertoire was sequenced with immunoSEQ multiplex PCR; TCRdb's copy has only in-frame clones and lacks some. The table lists about 240,000 clones, about 15% of them singletons, with roughly 0.019% in the top ten. Sequencing was performed on naive CD4+ T cells from blood. These receptors all stem from a man younger than 45 with type 1 diabetes.

The genes are TRBV2 and TRBJ2-1; perhaps TRBD1 as D (5 bases). Looked up from germline, CDR1 is SNHLY and CDR2 is FYNNEI. Between the trimmed V and J ends, which lost 7 bases and 0 bases, there was a span of 10 bases. The CDR3 runs to 14 residues. The CDR3 DNA is TGTGCCAGCAACTACGACAGCTCCTACAATGAGCAGTTCTTC. It encodes CASNYDSSYNEQFF. Variable domain in full (rest from reference TRBV2 and TRBJ2-1): EPEVTQTPSHQVTQMGQEVILRCVPISNHLYFYWYRQILGQKVEFLVSFYNNEISEKSEIFDDQFSVERPDGSNFTLKIRSTKLEDSAMYFCASNYDSSYNEQFFGPGTRLTVL.

The chain joins TRBV5-1 to TRBJ2-1, with a weak D call TRBD1 (6 bases). The CDR3 is 15 amino acids. Germline CDR1 and CDR2: SGHRS and YFSETQ. Trimming removed 6 bases at V and 0 bases at J, with 13 bases between. The CDR3 here is CASKLQGSSYNEQFF. The CDR3 DNA is TGCGCCAGCAAGCTACAGGGTAGCTCCTACAATGAGCAGTTCTTC.

The chain couples TRBV15 to TRBJ1-1; D remains ambiguous. Trimming shortened V by 6 bases and J by 0 bases, and 11 bases separated the two germline ends. CDR1 LNHNV and CDR2 YYDKDF come from the germline V gene (reference sequence). The CDR3 runs to 14 residues. CDR3 sequence reads: CATSIGGMNTEAFF. CDR3 bases: TGTGCCACCAGTATCGGCGGCATGAACACTGAAGCTTTCTTT.

The chain recombines TRBV6-1 with TRBJ1-2; 7 nucleotides align to TRBD1. The germline V gene has CDR1 MNHNS and CDR2 SASEGT. The V and J ends lost 8 bases and 1 base, in that order; junction bases with no gene match: 7. This CDR3 has 14 residues. Here the CDR3 DNA reads TGTGCCAGCGGACCGACAGGGCGTAACTATGGCTACACCTTC. Residues: CASGPTGRNYGYTF.

This clone was picked up a small number of times. The chain uses TRBV5-1 and TRBJ2-3; tentatively, D is TRBD1 (6 bases). This CDR3 has 15 residues. CDR1 is SGHRS, CDR2 YFSETQ, per germline. V lost 2 bases and J lost 4, with 14 bases in between. As DNA, the CDR3 is TGCGCCAGCAGCTTAGACCCGACAGGTGCAGATACGCAGTATTTT. The encoded protein is CASSLDPTGADTQYF.

Only one count was recorded for this clone. This chain connects TRBV18 to TRBJ2-1, with 10 bases matching TRBD2. The junction had 9 bases not matched to a gene; V was cut back by 6 bases and J by 7 bases. From germline, CDR1 is KGHSH and CDR2 LQKENI. This CDR3 has 15 residues. The CDR3 region is CASSVVLAGENEQFF. The DNA for the CDR3 is TGTGCCAGCTCTGTCGTCCTAGCGGGAGAGAATGAGCAGTTCTTC. Together with reference TRBV18 and TRBJ2-1, the CDR3 gives the full variable domain: NAGVMQNPRHLVRRRGQEARLRCSPMKGHSHVYWYRQLPEEGLKFMVYLQKENIIDESGMPKERFSAEFPKEGPSILRIQQVVRGDSAAYFCASSVVLAGENEQFFGPGTRLTVL.

A few counts support this clone. The rearrangement uses TRBV27 and TRBJ2-7, with 9 bases identical to TRBD1. The germline gives CDR1 MNHEY, CDR2 SMNVEV (reference sequence). This CDR3 comprises 15 residues. V was pared by 5 bases and J by 5 bases, with 10 bases of the junction left unmatched. CDR3 sequence reads: CASSKPGQGEDEQYF. In DNA form, the CDR3 reads TGTGCCAGCAGTAAACCGGGACAGGGCGAGGACGAGCAGTACTTC.

The rearrangement joins TRBV5-1 to TRBJ1-1; 8 nucleotides line up with TRBD1. The CDR3 covers 14 residues. V was pared by 4 bases and J by 6 bases, with 8 bases of the junction left unmatched. Germline CDR1 reads SGHRS; CDR2 reads YFSETQ. The CDR3 spells CASSAGQEGAEAFF. CDR3 DNA sequence: TGCGCCAGCAGCGCGGGACAGGAGGGGGCTGAAGCTTTCTTT. Supplemented by reference TRBV5-1 and TRBJ1-1, the full variable domain reads KAGVTQTPRYLIKTRGQQVTLSCSPISGHRSVSWYQQTPGQGLQFLFEYFSETQRNKGNFPGRFSGRQFSNSRSEMNVSTLELGDSALYLCASSAGQEGAEAFFGQGTRLTVV.

V is TRBV18 and J is TRBJ1-5; D ambiguous. Trimming shortened V by 1 base and J by 1 base, and 11 bases separated the two germline ends. The CDR3 extends over 16 amino acids. In germline, CDR1 is KGHSH, CDR2 LQKENI. CDR3 protein: CASSPQEGTSNQPQHF. CDR3 in DNA: TGTGCCAGCTCACCACAAGAGGGAACCAGCAATCAGCCCCAGCATTTT.